The present T cell receptor beta chain was sequenced within a study of siplizumab effects on memory and regulatory T cells. Measured with immunoSEQ multiplex PCR; TCRdb has only the in-frame clones, and not every one. The sample has some 97,000 clones, around 90% seen once; the top ten hold 0.13% to 0.15%. The source of this sequence is a human donor in good health. The sequenced sample was CD4+ T cells sorted from blood.

In DNA, the CDR3 is TGTGCCAGCAGCCATCTGGATGGGAACACTGAAGCTTTCTTT. Amino acid sequence: CASSHLDGNTEAFF. The chain has TRBV13 and TRBJ1-1; D ambiguous. Trimming cost V 5 bases and J 1 base, with 11 bases left between them. This CDR3 is built from 14 residues. Germline CDR1 reads PRHDT; CDR2 reads FYEKMQ (reference sequence).